This is a list of T cell receptor beta chains from one sample in a study of Ad26.COV2.S vaccination and SARS-CoV-2 variants. The table came from immunoSEQ multiplex PCR; TCRdb's copy has only in-frame clones and leaves some out. Here the sample spans 300,000 to 400,000 clones, over 80% being singletons. The sequenced sample was peripheral blood, obtained in a trial of Ad26.COV2.S vaccine versus placebo. These receptors were taken from a person aged 18-65 years who received the Ad26.COV2.S COVID-19 vaccine or a placebo. Each CDR3 is given with its conserved first and last residue. The D gene is left open where the match is weak. Size is omitted from some rows. Given values are once, few, many or a class for expanded clones.

size,V,D,J,DNA,CDR3
NA,TRBV29-1,NA,TRBJ1-4,TGCGGCGTCCGGGTGATTAATGAAAAACTGTTTTTT,CGVRVINEKLFF
NA,TRBV5-1,NA,TRBJ1-2,TGCGCCAGCAGCCTGGGGGGAGTTGGCTATGGCTACACCTTC,CASSLGGVGYGYTF
once,TRBV5-4,NA,TRBJ1-2,TGTGCCAGCAGCGAGCAAGGAGTTTACTATGGCTACACCTTC,CASSEQGVYYGYTF
NA,TRBV7-8,TRBD1,TRBJ2-7,TGTGCCAGCAGCCTGCGACAGGGCCATCTTTACGAGCAGTACTTC,CASSLRQGHLYEQYF
NA,TRBV24-1,TRBD1,TRBJ2-5,TGTGCCACCAGTGATACACAGGGGGCGGGTGAGACCCAGTACTTC,CATSDTQGAGETQYF
NA,TRBV29-1,NA,TRBJ2-7,TGCAGCGTTGAACTTCCCCAGGAAAACTACGAGCAGTACTTC,CSVELPQENYEQYF
NA,TRBV7-3,NA,TRBJ2-1,TGTGCCAGCAGCTTAAGCCTGTGGAATGAGCAGTTCTTC,CASSLSLWNEQFF
NA,TRBV5-6,TRBD1,TRBJ1-4,TGTGCCAGCAGCAAGACAGGGGGTGATGAAAAACTGTTTTTT,CASSKTGGDEKLFF
NA,TRBV5-6,NA,TRBJ2-5,TGTGCCAGCAGCCACCCGGAGGGTACCCAGTACTTC,CASSHPEGTQYF
once,TRBV23-1,TRBD1,TRBJ1-5,TGCGCCAGCAGTCAGCCGACAGGGGTCGATAGCAATCAGCCCCAGCATTTT,CASSQPTGVDSNQPQHF
NA,TRBV7-6,NA,TRBJ2-7,TGTGCCAGCAGCTTCCATCGGGGTAGCTACGAGCAGTACTTC,CASSFHRGSYEQYF
few,TRBV3-1/TRBV3-2,TRBD1,TRBJ1-2,TGTGCCAGCAGACCCAGGGACAGGCAAAAGTATGGCTACACCTTC,CASRPRDRQKYGYTF
NA,TRBV10-3,TRBD1,TRBJ2-7,TGTGCCATCAGACCGACAGGGATCCAGAGCTCCTACGAGCAGTACTTC,CAIRPTGIQSSYEQYF
NA,TRBV19,TRBD2,TRBJ2-1,TGTGCCAGTAGTCCCCCAGGGAGCGGGGGGGCAAATGAGCAGTTCTTC,CASSPPGSGGANEQFF